The 14 T cell receptor beta chains reported below all come from one sample, sequenced in a study of breast tumors, draining lymph nodes, adjacent tissues listed by TCRdb under 2016. Library preparation was by multiplex PCR. Instrument used: Illumina HiSeq 2000. The public reads were quality trimmed at Q25 with fastp and then assembled into clones with MiXCR by TCRdb, keeping productive beta chains. Rows with a matching CDR3 protein are joined into one entry that keeps the most common DNA and genes. In this sample the table shows approximately 13,000 distinct CDR3 sequences, around 36% of which occur a single time. The leading ten clones occupy more than 14% of the sample. Sequenced input: breast tumor tissue. The receptors originated from a female donor with breast cancer. Some clones in this sample may be carry-over from other donors' samples.

This clonotype was seen at least ten times. The chain carries TRBV27 and TRBJ2-1; the match to TRBD2 covers 10 bases. Germline V gene data show CDR1 as MNHEY and CDR2 as SMNVEV (reference sequence). With V trimmed by 7 bases and J by 0 bases, 9 bases remained unmatched. This CDR3 is 17 amino acids long. CDR3 region: CASTTRTSGFSYNEQFF. CDR3 in DNA: TGTGCCAGCACCACACGGACTAGCGGTTTCTCCTACAATGAGCAGTTCTTC.

The chain uses TRBV10-3 and TRBJ1-1; D gene uncertain. CDR3 size: 13 residues. V dropped 2 bases and J dropped 1 base, with 5 bases sitting between them. CDR1 and CDR2 from the germline V gene are ENHRY and SYGVKD. This chain's CDR3 is CAISEPQNTEAFF. The DNA of the CDR3 is TGTGCCATCAGTGAGCCACAGAACACTGAAGCTTTCTTT.

This clonotype was observed at least ten times. This chain connects TRBV5-4 to TRBJ2-1; 11 nucleotides agree with TRBD1. CDR1 and CDR2 (germline): SGHNT, YYREEE (reference sequence). Trimming took 1 base from V and 10 from J; bases not matched to a gene: 7. There are 15 residues in the CDR3. DNA of the CDR3: TGTGCCAGCAGCTTGCCGGGACAGGGGGTGTCGGAGCAGTTCTTC. It yields the protein CASSLPGQGVSEQFF.

This clonotype was counted many times. This rearrangement joins TRBV6-5 to TRBJ2-4; TRBD1 might be the D (6 bases). Germline V gene lookup returns CDR1 MNHEY and CDR2 SVGAGI. This CDR3 has 14 amino acids. The germline V and J ends were trimmed by 5 bases and 1 base, with 9 bases remaining between them. This CDR3 reads CASSPQGAKNIQYF. The DNA of the CDR3 is TGTGCCAGCAGTCCTCAGGGGGCCAAAAACATTCAGTACTTC.

The CDR3 coding sequence is TGTGCCAGCAGATGGGACAGGGAGAACACCGGGGAGCTGTTTTTT. It codes for CASRWDRENTGELFF. V is TRBV2 and J is TRBJ2-2; 9 nucleotides align to TRBD1. Germline CDR1 SNHLY, CDR2 FYNNEI. After removal of 6 bases from V and 1 base from J, the junction contained 3 bases not matched to a gene. This CDR3 is built from 15 residues.

In this sample, this clonotype turned up a few times. V and J are TRBV2 and TRBJ2-7; D might be TRBD1 (5 bases). V lost 1 base to trimming and J lost 8 bases, with 6 bases between them. The CDR3 is 11 amino acids. Germline V lookup: CDR1 SNHLY, CDR2 FYNNEI. The CDR3 reads CASSEEGQQYF. CDR3 DNA sequence: TGTGCCAGCAGTGAAGAGGGGCAGCAGTACTTC. Combining the CDR3 with reference TRBV2 and TRBJ2-7 gives the whole variable domain EPEVTQTPSHQVTQMGQEVILRCVPISNHLYFYWYRQILGQKVEFLVSFYNNEISEKSEIFDDQFSVERPDGSNFTLKIRSTKLEDSAMYFCASSEEGQQYFGPGTRLTVT.

V and J are TRBV5-1 and TRBJ2-3; D gene ambiguous. Trimming shortened V by 4 bases and J by 2 bases, and 8 bases separated the two germline ends. CDR3 length equals 13 residues. Looked up from germline, CDR1 is SGHRS and CDR2 is YFSETQ. The CDR3 nucleotides read TGCGCCAGCAGCCCCGGCGTCACAGATACGCAGTATTTT. This encodes CASSPGVTDTQYF.

With regard to this clonotype: A much larger clone lies a single base off, so this may be a read error. The chain links TRBV6-1 to TRBJ2-2; D possibly corresponds to TRBD1 (5 bases). The germline CDR1 and CDR2 sequences are MNHNS and SASEGT. This CDR3 comprises 15 residues. The CDR3 loop reads CASSEAGEGTEELFF. The CDR3 DNA sequence: TGTGCCAGCAGTGAAGCAGGGGAAGGAACCGAGGAGCTGTTTTTT.

This clonotype was detected ten times or more. The V gene is TRBV20-1, the J gene TRBJ2-5, with TRBD1 matching 8 bases. With V trimmed by 0 bases and J by 1 base, 4 bases remained unmatched. Germline CDR1 DFQATT, CDR2 SNEGSKA (reference sequence). The CDR3 covers 15 residues. CDR3 in amino acids: CSARDSTGVQETQYF. DNA for the CDR3: TGCAGTGCTAGAGATTCGACAGGGGTCCAAGAGACCCAGTACTTC.

There are many counts of this clonotype. The genes are TRBV28 and TRBJ1-2; no clear D gene. The CDR3 consists of 13 residues. V was trimmed by 6 bases and J by 2 bases, leaving 10 bases between them. Germline V lookup: CDR1 MDHEN, CDR2 SYDVKM. In nucleotides, the CDR3 is TGTGCCAGCAGGACTCAGTGGAACTATGGCTACACCTTC. Encoded protein: CASRTQWNYGYTF.

The gene calls are TRBV11-2 and TRBJ2-7, with TRBD1 matching 9 bases. Germline trimming cut 5 bases from V and 5 bases from J; bases unmatched to any gene: 4. Germline CDR1 is SGHAT and CDR2 is FQNNGV. CDR3 length equals 13 residues. The CDR3 coding sequence is TGTGCCAGCAGCGTGGACAGGGGTAACGAGCAGTACTTC. Amino acids: CASSVDRGNEQYF.

The CDR3 reads CSARVPGRETQYF. The CDR3 nucleotides read TGCAGTGCTAGAGTTCCAGGGCGAGAGACCCAGTACTTC. J is TRBJ2-5 and V is TRBV20-1, with D possibly being TRBD1 (5 bases). CDR1 is DFQATT and CDR2 is SNEGSKA in the germline V gene (reference sequence). The CDR3 is 13 amino acids. The V and J ends lost 1 base and 4 bases respectively, with 10 bases between them.

The chain carries TRBV18 and TRBJ1-1, with 11 bases aligning to TRBD1. After removal of 4 bases from V and 11 bases from J, the junction contained 9 bases not matched to a gene. Germline V gene lookup returns CDR1 KGHSH and CDR2 LQKENI. This CDR3 has 14 amino acids. Here the CDR3 DNA reads TGTGCCAGCTCACTCGGACAGGGGGCAACCGTGGCTTTCTTT. Protein product: CASSLGQGATVAFF.

Sample share makes this clonotype medium-sized. The chain has TRBV7-3 and TRBJ2-3; the match to TRBD2 covers 7 bases. Per the germline V gene, CDR1 is SGHTA and CDR2 is FQGTGA. This CDR3 has 17 residues. Unmatched junction bases numbered 10, after V lost 0 bases and J lost 4 bases. CDR3 in DNA: TGTGCCAGCAGCTTAACAACTGGGAGGGGCGACCCAGATACGCAGTATTTT. Amino acid sequence: CASSLTTGRGDPDTQYF. Complete variable domain (other parts from reference TRBV7-3 and TRBJ2-3): GAGVSQTPSNKVTEKGKYVELRCDPISGHTALYWYRQSLGQGPEFLIYFQGTGAADDSGLPNDRFFAVRPEGSVSTLKIQRTERGDSAVYLCASSLTTGRGDPDTQYFGPGTRLTVL.